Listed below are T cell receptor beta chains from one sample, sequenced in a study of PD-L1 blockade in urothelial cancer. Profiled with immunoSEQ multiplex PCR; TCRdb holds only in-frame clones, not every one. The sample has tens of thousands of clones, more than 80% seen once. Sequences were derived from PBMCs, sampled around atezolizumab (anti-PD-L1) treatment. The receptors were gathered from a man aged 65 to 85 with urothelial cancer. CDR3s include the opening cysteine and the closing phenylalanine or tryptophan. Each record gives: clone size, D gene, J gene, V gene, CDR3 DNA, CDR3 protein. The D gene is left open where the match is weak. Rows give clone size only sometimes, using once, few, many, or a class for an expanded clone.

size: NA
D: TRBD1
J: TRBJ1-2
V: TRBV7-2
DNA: TGTGCCAGCAGCTTAGAGGGGGCAGGTGTGTATGGCTACACCTTC
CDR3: CASSLEGAGVYGYTF

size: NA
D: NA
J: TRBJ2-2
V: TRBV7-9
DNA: TGTGCCAGCAGCTTAGGGCCCCGAGGCGCCGGGGAGCTGTTTTTT
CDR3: CASSLGPRGAGELFF

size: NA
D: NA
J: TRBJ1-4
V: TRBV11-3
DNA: TGTGCCAGCAGCCTCTTGGGAGGGGAAAAACTGTTTTTT
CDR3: CASSLLGGEKLFF

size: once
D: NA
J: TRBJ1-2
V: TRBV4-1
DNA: TGCGCCAGCAGCCAAGGTGGATTCGGCAGGGGCGACTTATTCCTCTTC
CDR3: CASSQGGFGRGDLFLF

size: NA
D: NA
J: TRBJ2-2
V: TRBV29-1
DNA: TGCAGCGGCGGCACGACCGACACCGGGGAGCTGTTTTTT
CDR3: CSGGTTDTGELFF

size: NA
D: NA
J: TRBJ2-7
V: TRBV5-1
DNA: TGCGCCAGCAGCTTCGGCGGTGGAGGGGCCTACGAGCAGTACTTC
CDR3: CASSFGGGGAYEQYF

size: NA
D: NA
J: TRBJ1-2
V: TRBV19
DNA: TGTGCCAGTAGCCCGACCAGGGGAAGTGGAAAAGGCTACACCTTC
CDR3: CASSPTRGSGKGYTF

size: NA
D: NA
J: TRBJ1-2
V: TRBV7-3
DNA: TGTGCCAGCAGCTTAGGGGGAGGAAATGGCTACACCTTC
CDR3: CASSLGGGNGYTF

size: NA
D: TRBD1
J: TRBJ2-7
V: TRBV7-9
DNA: TGTGCCAGCAGCCTTGACAGGGGAGGCTACGAGCAGTACTTC
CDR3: CASSLDRGGYEQYF

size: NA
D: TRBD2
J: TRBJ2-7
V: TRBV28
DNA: TGTGCCAGCAGACCTGGGGGTCGTAGCGGGGGGGAGCAGTACTTC
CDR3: CASRPGGRSGGEQYF

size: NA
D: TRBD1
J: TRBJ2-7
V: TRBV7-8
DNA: TGTGCCAGCAGCCAGGGACAGATCTACGAGCAGTACTTC
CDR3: CASSQGQIYEQYF

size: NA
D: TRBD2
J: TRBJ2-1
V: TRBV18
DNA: TGTGCCAGCTCACCACCGTCAGCGGGGGTGTACAATGAGCAGTTCTTC
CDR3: CASSPPSAGVYNEQFF

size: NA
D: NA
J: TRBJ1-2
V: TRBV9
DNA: TGTGCCAGCAGCGTAGGGGGGGGCCAGCTCTATGGCTACACCTTC
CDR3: CASSVGGGQLYGYTF

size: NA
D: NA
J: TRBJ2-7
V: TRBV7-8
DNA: TGTGCCAGCAGCTTAGCCCTTAGTTCCTACGAGCAGTACTTC
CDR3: CASSLALSSYEQYF

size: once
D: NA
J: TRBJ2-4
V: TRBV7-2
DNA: TGTGCCAGCAGCTTAGATCCGTTTGACAGCCTGGGCATTCAGTACTTC
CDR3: CASSLDPFDSLGIQYF

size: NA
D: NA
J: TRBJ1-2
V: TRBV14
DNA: TGTGCCAGCAGCCAAGAAGGACAGAACTATGGCTACACCTTC
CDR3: CASSQEGQNYGYTF

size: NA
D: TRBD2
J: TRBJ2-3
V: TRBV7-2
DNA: TGTGCCAGCAGCTTAGGTTGGGGGAGGGCTACAGATACGCAGTATTTT
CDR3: CASSLGWGRATDTQYF

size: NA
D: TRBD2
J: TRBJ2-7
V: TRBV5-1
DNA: TGCGCCAGCAGCTTGTCTAGCGGCCCAAACTACGAGCAGTACTTC
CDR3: CASSLSSGPNYEQYF

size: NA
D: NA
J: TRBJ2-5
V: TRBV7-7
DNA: TGTGCCAGCAGCTTAGGGGCCCGAGGGGAGACCCAGTACTTC
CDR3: CASSLGARGETQYF

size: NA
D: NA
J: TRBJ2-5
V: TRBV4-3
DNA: TGCGCCAGCAGCCAAGACCCCCTAGCTATGGAGACCCAGTACTTC
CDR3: CASSQDPLAMETQYF